These T cell receptor beta chains were read from a single sample in a study of blood T cell repertoires in COVID-19. Some clones are missing from TCRdb's copy, which holds only in-frame ones; the method was immunoSEQ multiplex PCR. The repertoire has about 190,000 clones, 75% to 95% of them found once; the top ten carry 0.5% to 0.55%. Sequenced sample: peripheral blood. These receptors were taken from a middle-aged man with acute or convalescent COVID-19. CDR3s include the opening cysteine and the closing phenylalanine or tryptophan. Each record gives: J gene, D gene, V gene, clone size, CDR3 DNA, CDR3 protein. D genes are given only for firm matches. Not every row has a clone size; where given, it reads once, few, many or a size class.

>TRBJ1-1|.|TRBV27|.
TGTGCCAGCAGTGCGGGGAACACTGAAGCTTTCTTT
CASSAGNTEAFF
>TRBJ2-7|.|TRBV28|.
TGTGCCAGCCGGGGCGGGCAGGGGACCTTGGGGCAGTACTTC
CASRGGQGTLGQYF
>TRBJ2-1|.|TRBV3-1/TRBV3-2|.
TGTGCCAGCGGGATGGGGAGTACCTACAATGAGCAGTTCTTC
CASGMGSTYNEQFF
>TRBJ2-3|TRBD2|TRBV19|.
TGTGCCAGTAGTATGGTAGCGGGGGTGTCGACAGATACGCAGTATTTT
CASSMVAGVSTDTQYF
>TRBJ1-5|TRBD1|TRBV7-9|.
TGTGCCAGCAGCCCAGGGGGTGGAGGCAATCAGCCCCAGCATTTT
CASSPGGGGNQPQHF
>TRBJ1-1|.|TRBV19|.
TGTGCCAGTAGTTCCCGGGGTCTCAGCTTCGGGAACACTGAAGCTTTCTTT
CASSSRGLSFGNTEAFF
>TRBJ1-6|.|TRBV28|.
TGTGCCAGCAGAGTGGGACAACTACATTCACCCCTCCACTTT
CASRVGQLHSPLHF
>TRBJ1-2|.|TRBV27|.
TGTGCCAGCAGTTTACCGGGGGGGGTGAGCTACACCTTC
CASSLPGGVSYTF
>TRBJ2-1|.|TRBV5-6|.
TGTGCCAGCAGCTGGGCGACAGGTTACAATGAGCAGTTCTTC
CASSWATGYNEQFF
>TRBJ2-5|TRBD1|TRBV30|.
TGTGCCTGGAGACCGGGACAGGCAATAGAGACCCAGTACTTC
CAWRPGQAIETQYF
>TRBJ1-4|.|TRBV28|.
TGTGCCAGCCGAGGACACCGTCGTAATGAAAAACTGTTTTTT
CASRGHRRNEKLFF
>TRBJ2-2|.|TRBV30|.
TGTGCCTGGACAGCTACAGGTTTGAACACCGGGGAGCTGTTTTTT
CAWTATGLNTGELFF
>TRBJ2-3|.|TRBV5-1|.
TGCGCCAGCAGCTTGGGGGTCGGGGGAACAGATACGCAGTATTTT
CASSLGVGGTDTQYF
>TRBJ1-1|TRBD1|TRBV27|once
TGTGCCAGCAGTTTAGGGGACAGTAACACTGAAGCTTTCTTT
CASSLGDSNTEAFF
>TRBJ2-1|.|TRBV6-5|.
TGTGCCAGCAGTTACCCCCTAGGTGAGCAGTTCTTC
CASSYPLGEQFF
>TRBJ2-1|.|TRBV21-1|.
TGTGCCAGCAGCAAAGCGCCCACCACTTATAGCGGGGGCCCGGGGGATGAGCAGTTCTTC
CASSKAPTTYSGGPGDEQFF
>TRBJ1-2|.|TRBV23-1|.
TGCGCCAGCAGTCAATTCAGTACAGACGACTATGGCTACACCTTC
CASSQFSTDDYGYTF
>TRBJ2-2|.|TRBV19|few
TGTGCCAGTAGTATTGCGGCAGGGTCAGCCGGGGAGCTGTTTTTT
CASSIAAGSAGELFF
>TRBJ2-4|.|TRBV6-2/TRBV6-3|.
TGTGCCAGCAGTCCCCCCTCGACCAGGGCCAAAAACATTCAGTACTTC
CASSPPSTRAKNIQYF
>TRBJ2-3|.|TRBV27|.
TGTGCCAGCAGTATCCGACAGGGAGGTACGCAGTATTTT
CASSIRQGGTQYF
>TRBJ1-6|.|TRBV14|few
TGTGCCAGCAGCCAAGATCTTGCAGGGTTTTCACCCCTCCACTTT
CASSQDLAGFSPLHF
>TRBJ1-5|.|TRBV6-2/TRBV6-3|.
TGTGCCAGCAGTTACTCGAAGGGGCACCAAGGCGATCAGCCCCAGCATTTT
CASSYSKGHQGDQPQHF
>TRBJ2-3|.|TRBV6-5|.
TGTGCCAGCAGGGACATATTTATCACAGATACGCAGTATTTT
CASRDIFITDTQYF
>TRBJ1-1|.|TRBV19|.
TGTGCCAGTAGTATGAAGGCAGGGGAACTTGAAGCTTTCTTT
CASSMKAGELEAFF
>TRBJ2-1|TRBD2|TRBV5-6|.
TGTGCCAGCAGCTTGGCAGCGGGAGGAGTCAATGAGCAGTTCTTC
CASSLAAGGVNEQFF
>TRBJ2-3|TRBD1|TRBV5-8|.
TGTGCCAGCAGCGGGAAGGACAGGGGGGTCACAGATACGCAGTATTTT
CASSGKDRGVTDTQYF